Following are 32 T cell receptor beta chains from one sample sequenced in a study of blood T cells in healthy people across ages. A second PCR, run for roughly 7 to 11 cycles, used a sample-barcoded 5' primer plus a J-beta primer mix. TCRdb re-analysed the 5' RACE reads in MiXCR, keeping a single row per CDR3 protein. The repertoire holds 1.5 million to 2 million distinct CDR3 sequences, with just under 50% as singletons. Sample: blood. The receptors here all came from a woman between 40 and 50 years old in good health.

This clonotype was seen a handful of times. This sequence joins TRBV4-3 and TRBJ1-1, with D perhaps matching TRBD1 (5 bases). Between the trimmed V and J ends, which lost 0 bases and 1 base, there was a span of 12 bases. The germline V gene encodes CDR1 LGHNA and CDR2 YSLEER. The CDR3 has 16 amino acids. This chain's CDR3 is CASSQDWAGTNTEAFF. CDR3 DNA: TGCGCCAGCAGCCAAGATTGGGCAGGGACGAACACTGAAGCTTTCTTT.

This rearrangement joins TRBV6-2 or TRBV6-3 to TRBJ2-3; the match to TRBD2 covers 8 bases. With V trimmed by 2 bases and J by 3 bases, 19 bases remained unmatched. Germline CDR1 reads MNHEY; CDR2 reads SVGEGT. This CDR3 has 20 residues. The CDR3 DNA sequence: TGTGCCAGCAGTTACCCCTCTGGGCAGGGAGGTAGCGGGAAGACAGATACGCAGTATTTT. Its protein is CASSYPSGQGGSGKTDTQYF.

This sequence joins TRBV14 and TRBJ1-6; D is ambiguous. The germline V gene encodes CDR1 SGHDN and CDR2 FVKESK. The CDR3 spans 12 residues. The ends were cut back, 4 bases at V and 10 bases at J, with 8 bases in the middle. CDR3 sequence reads: CASSPVASPLHF. In nucleotides, the CDR3 is TGTGCCAGCAGCCCAGTGGCATCACCCCTCCACTTT.

This chain links TRBV6-6 with TRBJ2-7; 8 positions match TRBD1. Germline trimming cut 0 bases from V and 12 bases from J; bases unmatched to any gene: 16. Germline V gives CDR1 MNHNY, CDR2 SVGAGI (reference sequence). The CDR3 spans 16 residues. For the CDR3, the DNA is TGTGCCAGCAGTTACTCGAGGGTCAGGGGGCGAGAGACCCTGTACTTC. It yields the protein CASSYSRVRGRETLYF.

This clonotype showed up just a few times. This chain joins TRBV7-9 and TRBJ2-1; 11 bases match TRBD2. The CDR3 extends over 17 amino acids. The germline V gene encodes CDR1 SEHNR and CDR2 FQNEAQ (reference sequence). The V and J ends lost 3 bases and 9 bases, in that order; junction bases with no gene match: 13. The CDR3 DNA reads TGTGCCAGCAGCTTCGGAGGTCTAGCGGGGGGAAGAAGTGAGCAGTTCTTC. Amino acids: CASSFGGLAGGRSEQFF.

This chain joins TRBV7-2 and TRBJ2-5, with TRBD2 matching 7 bases. Trimming took 0 bases from V and 8 from J; bases not matched to a gene: 18. CDR1 is SGHTA, CDR2 FQGNSA, per germline. There are 18 residues in the CDR3. The CDR3 region has the DNA TGTGCCAGCAGCTTAGCGGGGAACCAGCGGGGTCCATTGAAAACCCAGTACTTC. Its translation is CASSLAGNQRGPLKTQYF.

This clonotype was seen a few times. The rearrangement links TRBV20-1 to TRBJ2-1; 8 bases match TRBD1. The J call may not be correct, given that the DNA end is closer to TRBJ2-7. The CDR3 totals 14 residues. Looked up from germline, CDR1 is DFQATT and CDR2 is SNEGSKA (reference sequence). Here the CDR3 DNA reads TGCAGTGCCAAAAATCCGGGACAGGAGTACGAGCAGTACTTC. Residues: CSAKNPGQEYEQYF.

V usage is TRBV7-6 and J usage is TRBJ2-7; D possibly corresponds to TRBD1 (5 bases). Trimming left V 7 bases short and J 0 bases short, with 10 bases between. The V gene's germline CDR1 is SGHVS and CDR2 FNYEAQ. This CDR3 contains 13 residues. CDR3 region: CASTRTPSYEQYF. CDR3 DNA sequence: TGTGCCAGCACCCGGACACCCTCCTACGAGCAGTACTTC.

The V call is TRBV5-1, the J call TRBJ1-5; TRBD1 aligns across 7 bases. The CDR3 totals 14 residues. V was clipped by 4 bases and J by 7 bases; unmatched bases: 8. Germline V gene sequence: CDR1 SGHRS, CDR2 YFSETQ. The CDR3 is CASSLEAGGQPQHF. CDR3 DNA: TGCGCCAGCAGCCTGGAGGCAGGGGGACAGCCCCAGCATTTT.

This clonotype occurred many times. The rearrangement links TRBV5-1 to TRBJ2-1, with D perhaps TRBD2 (5 bases). Trimming cost V 0 bases and J 3 bases, with 10 bases left between them. The CDR3 length is 15 residues. Germline lookup yields CDR1 SGHRS and CDR2 YFSETQ. The CDR3 DNA reads TGCGCCAGCAGCTTGGAGGGAGCGGACTACAATGAGCAGTTCTTC. This gives the protein CASSLEGADYNEQFF.

This clonotype was recorded a few times. The chain has TRBV7-9 and TRBJ1-2; TRBD1 aligns across 8 bases. Germline loops: CDR1 SEHNR, CDR2 FQNEAQ (reference sequence). After removal of 2 bases from V and 8 bases from J, the junction contained 13 bases not matched to a gene. The CDR3 is 16 amino acids. The CDR3 DNA reads TGTGCCAGCAGCTTACCCCCGGGACAGGAGAAAGGCGGCTACACCTTC. As protein: CASSLPPGQEKGGYTF.

The chain uses TRBV6-1 and TRBJ2-4; D perhaps matches TRBD1 (6 bases). The J call may be mistaken, given a closer DNA end match to TRBJ2-7. In germline, CDR1 is MNHNS, CDR2 SASEGT. CDR3 length equals 14 residues. The CDR3 spells CASSQPADSYEQYF. The CDR3 DNA follows: TGTGCCAGCAGTCAACCAGCGGACAGTTACGAGCAGTACTTC.

This chain uses TRBV25-1 with TRBJ2-1; D tentatively fits TRBD1 or TRBD2 (5 bases each). V shed 1 base and J shed 5 bases, with 9 bases lying between them. This CDR3 is built from 14 residues. CDR1 is MGHDK and CDR2 is SYGVNS in the germline V gene. CDR3 coding DNA: TGTGCCAGCAGTGAATGGGGGATCCACAATGAGCAGTTCTTC. Translated, it gives CASSEWGIHNEQFF.

This clonotype turned up a few times. V usage is TRBV11-1 and J usage is TRBJ2-7, with D possibly being TRBD1 (5 bases). V was trimmed by 4 bases and J by 5 bases, leaving 12 bases between them. Germline CDR1 is SGHAT and CDR2 is FQDESV (reference sequence). The CDR3 contains 13 residues. Here the CDR3 reads CASSSFRVHEQYF. The DNA for the CDR3 is TGTGCCAGCAGCTCTTTCAGGGTCCACGAGCAGTACTTC.

The chain recombines TRBV15 with TRBJ2-3; no firm D call. CDR1 is LNHNV, CDR2 YYDKDF, per germline (reference sequence). V gave up 1 base and J gave up 4 bases, with 6 bases separating them. The CDR3 runs 13 residues. The CDR3 DNA reads as TGTGCCACCAGCAGAGCGGGCGCAGATACGCAGTATTTT. Protein product: CATSRAGADTQYF.

In its sample, this clonotype was seen a few times. The chain employs TRBV14 and TRBJ2-1; the D call may be TRBD1 or TRBD2 (6 bases each). The V and J ends lost 4 bases and 0 bases respectively, with 22 bases between them. From germline, CDR1 is SGHDN and CDR2 FVKESK. The CDR3 covers 19 residues. The CDR3 is CASSLRLWGASSSYNEQFF. In nucleotides, the CDR3 is TGTGCCAGCAGCCTTCGTTTGTGGGGGGCTTCGAGCTCCTACAATGAGCAGTTCTTC. Together with reference TRBV14 and TRBJ2-1, the CDR3 gives the full variable domain: EAGVTQFPSHSVIEKGQTVTLRCDPISGHDNLYWYRRVMGKEIKFLLHFVKESKQDESGMPNNRFLAERTGGTYSTLKVQPAELEDSGVYFCASSLRLWGASSSYNEQFFGPGTRLTVL.

This clonotype was seen only a few times. V usage is TRBV15 and J usage is TRBJ2-4; 7 positions agree with TRBD1. The CDR3 runs to 16 residues. V shed 1 base, J shed 4 bases, and the junction held 7 bases outside the gene matches. Looked up from germline, CDR1 is LNHNV and CDR2 is YYDKDF (reference sequence). CDR3 DNA sequence: TGTGCCACCAGCAGAGTAACGACAGGGAAAAAAAACATTCAGTACTTC. This sequence encodes CATSRVTTGKKNIQYF. The entire variable domain, with the rest obtained from reference TRBV15 and TRBJ2-4, is as follows: DAMVIQNPRYQVTQFGKPVTLSCSQTLNHNVMYWYQQKSSQAPKLLFHYYDKDFNNEADTPDNFQSRRPNTSFCFLDIRSPGLGDTAMYLCATSRVTTGKKNIQYFGAGTRLSVL.

The chain uses TRBV11-2 and TRBJ2-1; no clear D gene. V was cut by 5 bases and J by 4 bases, with 12 bases left in between. In germline, CDR1 is SGHAT, CDR2 FQNNGV. CDR3 size: 14 residues. DNA of the CDR3: TGTGCCAGCAGCAATACCGTTTCTTACAATGAGCAGTTCTTC. Its translation is CASSNTVSYNEQFF.

This clonotype has only a few counts. CDR3 protein: CASSPQGSDNSPLHF. CDR3 bases: TGTGCCAGCAGCCCACAGGGGTCGGATAATTCACCCCTCCACTTT. The chain recombines TRBV7-2 with TRBJ1-6; 7 bases are shared with TRBD1. This CDR3 is built from 15 residues. The trim removed 5 bases at V and 5 bases at J, leaving 6 bases unmatched. Germline CDR1 reads SGHTA; CDR2 reads FQGNSA.

This clonotype was seen only a few times. The chain couples TRBV7-6 to TRBJ2-5; D ambiguous. Per germline, CDR1 SGHVS and CDR2 FNYEAQ. Between the trimmed V and J ends, which lost 0 bases and 4 bases, there was a span of 15 bases. CDR3 length: 16 amino acids. The CDR3 region has the DNA TGTGCCAGCAGCTTAGCCGGGCAGTCAACCGTAGAGACCCAGTACTTC. Protein product: CASSLAGQSTVETQYF.

The chain is built from TRBV24-1 and TRBJ2-1; D is possibly TRBD1 or TRBD2 (6 bases each). Trimming left V 1 base short and J 2 bases short, with 11 bases between. CDR1 is KGHDR, CDR2 SFDVKD, per germline. CDR3 size: 16 residues. The CDR3 coding sequence is TGTGCCACCAGTGATTTAGGGGGGAGGCCCTACAATGAGCAGTTCTTC. Protein sequence: CATSDLGGRPYNEQFF.

The chain couples TRBV6-6 to TRBJ2-1; D is possibly TRBD1 (5 bases). The length of the CDR3 is 15 residues. Germline CDR1 reads MNHNY; CDR2 reads SVGAGI (reference sequence). Trimming shortened V by 6 bases and J by 3 bases, and 15 bases separated the two germline ends. The CDR3 DNA is TGTGCCAGCAGCCCGAGCAGGGATTACTACAATGAGCAGTTCTTC. As protein: CASSPSRDYYNEQFF.

The rearrangement uses TRBV7-9 and TRBJ2-7; the D call may be TRBD1 or TRBD2 (6 bases each). Germline V gene sequence: CDR1 SEHNR, CDR2 FQNEAQ (reference sequence). Trimming pared 5 bases from V and 3 bases from J, leaving 17 bases between. CDR3 length equals 15 residues. This CDR3 reads CASSLPGAYVYEQYF. CDR3 nucleotides: TGTGCCAGCAGCCTCCCGGGGGCTTACGTCTACGAGCAGTACTTC.

Only a few counts were recorded for this clonotype. The gene calls are TRBV6-2 or TRBV6-3 and TRBJ2-1; D call uncertain. Germline values: CDR1 MNHEY, CDR2 SVGEGT. Trimming cost V 7 bases and J 2 bases, with 6 bases left between them. This CDR3 is built from 12 residues. CDR3 in amino acids: CASTSPYNEQFF. The CDR3 DNA reads TGTGCCAGCACCAGTCCCTACAATGAGCAGTTCTTC.

The sample holds a few counts of this clonotype. The J gene is TRBJ2-1, the V gene TRBV5-1, with D perhaps TRBD1 or TRBD2 (5 bases each). The CDR3 is made up of 15 amino acids. CDR1 and CDR2 (germline): SGHRS, YFSETQ. The ends were cut back, 3 bases at V and 0 bases at J, with 10 bases in the middle. The chain's CDR3 is CASSSGRPSYNEQFF. DNA of the CDR3: TGCGCCAGCAGCTCGGGGCGCCCCTCCTACAATGAGCAGTTCTTC.

The chain links TRBV25-1 to TRBJ2-3; tentative D call: TRBD2 (5 bases). From germline, CDR1 is MGHDK and CDR2 SYGVNS. Trimming took 3 bases from V and 1 from J, leaving 14 bases between them. The CDR3 contains 16 residues. The CDR3 sequence is CASSDKRLSGTDTQYF. DNA for the CDR3: TGTGCCAGCAGTGACAAGCGGTTAAGTGGCACAGATACGCAGTATTTT.

The chain has TRBV29-1 and TRBJ2-3; unclear D gene. The CDR3 sequence is 15 residues long. Trimming took 2 bases from V and 1 from J, leaving 13 bases between them. Germline CDR1 and CDR2: SQVTM and ANQGSEA. In DNA, the CDR3 is TGCAGCGTTGAATTTGGGAATTGGGGCACAGATACGCAGTATTTT. As protein: CSVEFGNWGTDTQYF.

This clonotype was seen a few times. This chain connects TRBV29-1 to TRBJ2-7; 7 bases fit TRBD1. The V and J ends lost 7 bases and 5 bases, in that order; junction bases with no gene match: 11. CDR1 and CDR2 from the germline V gene are SQVTM and ANQGSEA. This CDR3 spans 13 amino acids. Here the CDR3 reads CSARQGWVDEQYF. Here the CDR3 DNA reads TGCAGCGCCAGACAGGGATGGGTGGACGAGCAGTACTTC.

The chain is built from TRBV12-3 or TRBV12-4 and TRBJ1-6; D perhaps matches TRBD1 (5 bases). V gave up 6 bases and J gave up 7 bases, with 16 bases separating them. There are 15 residues in the CDR3. CDR3 DNA sequence: TGTGCCAGCAGCCGGGGTCTGGAGGGGAATTCACCCCTCCACTTT. Its translation: CASSRGLEGNSPLHF.

This chain links TRBV7-2 with TRBJ2-7; the D gene is possibly TRBD2 (6 bases). The germline V and J ends were trimmed by 5 bases and 1 base, with 12 bases remaining between them. This CDR3 spans 14 amino acids. Looked up from germline, CDR1 is SGHTA and CDR2 is FQGNSA. CDR3 sequence: CASSVAGLSYEQYF. In DNA, the CDR3 is TGTGCCAGCAGCGTGGCGGGGCTATCCTACGAGCAGTACTTC. Full variable domain (missing parts from reference TRBV7-2 and TRBJ2-7): GAGVSQSPSNKVTEKGKDVELRCDPISGHTALYWYRQSLGQGLEFLIYFQGNSAPDKSGLPSDRFSAERTGGSVSTLTIQRTQQEDSAVYLCASSVAGLSYEQYFGPGTRLTVT.

A few counts support this clonotype. The rearrangement joins TRBV7-2 to TRBJ2-5, with 7 bases identical to TRBD2. Germline CDR1 reads SGHTA; CDR2 reads FQGNSA. This CDR3 spans 14 amino acids. V lost 7 bases and J lost 5; bases outside the gene matches: 10. The CDR3 is CASTPPGGGETQYF. The CDR3 region has the DNA TGTGCCAGCACCCCTCCGGGAGGAGGGGAGACCCAGTACTTC.

In DNA, the CDR3 is TGTGCTAGTGGTCCGAGCCGTTCGGATGAGCAGTTCTTC. This codes for CASGPSRSDEQFF. The chain uses TRBV12-5 and TRBJ2-1; D uncertain. The CDR3 consists of 13 residues. The ends were cut back, 5 bases at V and 8 bases at J, with 13 bases in the middle. Germline V lookup: CDR1 LGHNT, CDR2 FRNRAP.